This T cell receptor (beta chain) is drawn from a study of blood T cell repertoires in COVID-19. Study information: Specimens from acute and convalescent COVID-19 originated in the United States, Italy and Spain.

Germline V lookup: CDR1 SQVTM, CDR2 ANQGSEA. The CDR3 sequence is 12 residues long. The trim removed 6 bases at V and 5 bases at J, leaving 5 bases unmatched. Methods used by the authors: Estimation of nucleated cell counts relied on the amplification of reference gene primers. Using immunoSEQ multiplex PCR, the repertoire was profiled, and TCRdb retains in-frame clones only, with some absent. V, J and clone size derive from that table, while D and trimming were established from the DNA sequence. The repertoire includes approximately 200,000 clones, approximately 83% of them detected once, and more than 2.5% sits in the top ten.

Source material: peripheral blood. The TCR was taken from a man aged 55 to 70 with acute or convalescent COVID-19. This chain connects TRBV29-1 to TRBJ2-3; 7 bases line up with TRBD2. CDR3 residues: CSVGLVGDTQYF. The CDR3 DNA reads TGCAGCGTCGGACTAGTCGGAGATACGCAGTATTTT.